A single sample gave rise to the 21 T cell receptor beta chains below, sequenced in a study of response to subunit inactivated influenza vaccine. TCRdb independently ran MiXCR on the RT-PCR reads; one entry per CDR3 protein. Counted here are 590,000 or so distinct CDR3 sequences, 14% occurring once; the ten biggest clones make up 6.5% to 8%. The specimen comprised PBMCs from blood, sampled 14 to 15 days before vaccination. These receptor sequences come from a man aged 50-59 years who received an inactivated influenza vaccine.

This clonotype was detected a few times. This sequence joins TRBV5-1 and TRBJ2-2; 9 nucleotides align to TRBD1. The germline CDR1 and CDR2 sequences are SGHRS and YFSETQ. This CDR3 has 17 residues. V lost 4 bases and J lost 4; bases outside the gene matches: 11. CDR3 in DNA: TGCGCCAGCAGCCCTCCTAGGACAGGGGACGGCACCGGGGAGCTGTTTTTT. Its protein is CASSPPRTGDGTGELFF.

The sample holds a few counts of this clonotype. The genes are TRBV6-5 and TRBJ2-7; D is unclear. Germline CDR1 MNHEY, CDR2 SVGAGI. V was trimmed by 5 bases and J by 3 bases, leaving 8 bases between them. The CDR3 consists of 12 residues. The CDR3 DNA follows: TGTGCCAGCAGTCCTGGGTTCTACGAGCAGTACTTC. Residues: CASSPGFYEQYF.

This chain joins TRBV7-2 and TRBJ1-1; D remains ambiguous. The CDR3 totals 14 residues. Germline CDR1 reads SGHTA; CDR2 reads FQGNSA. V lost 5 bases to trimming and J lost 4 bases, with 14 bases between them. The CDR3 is CASSPTRRSTEAFF. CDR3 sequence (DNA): TGTGCCAGCAGCCCCACTCGGAGGAGCACTGAAGCTTTCTTT.

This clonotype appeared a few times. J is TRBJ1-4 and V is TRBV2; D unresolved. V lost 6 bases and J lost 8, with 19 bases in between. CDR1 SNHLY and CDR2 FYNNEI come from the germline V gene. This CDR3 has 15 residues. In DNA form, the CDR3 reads TGTGCCAGCAGAGAGGGAGGAGGGAACCGCGAAAAACTGTTTTTT. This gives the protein CASREGGGNREKLFF.

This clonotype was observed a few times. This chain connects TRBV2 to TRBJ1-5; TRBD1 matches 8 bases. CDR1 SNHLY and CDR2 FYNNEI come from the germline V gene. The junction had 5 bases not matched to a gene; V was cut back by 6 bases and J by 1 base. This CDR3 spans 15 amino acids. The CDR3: CASRTDRASNQPQHF. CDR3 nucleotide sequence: TGTGCCAGCAGGACGGACAGGGCCAGCAATCAGCCCCAGCATTTT.

CDR3 region: CASSAAAEIGELFF. The CDR3 DNA is TGTGCCAGCTCAGCGGCAGCGGAGATCGGGGAGCTGTTTTTT. This chain uses TRBV18 with TRBJ2-2; D possibly corresponds to TRBD2 (5 bases). The CDR3 is made up of 14 amino acids. The V end was cut by 5 bases, the J end by 7 bases, with 14 bases between. Germline CDR1 reads KGHSH; CDR2 reads LQKENI. Complete variable domain (other parts from reference TRBV18 and TRBJ2-2): NAGVMQNPRHLVRRRGQEARLRCSPMKGHSHVYWYRQLPEEGLKFMVYLQKENIIDESGMPKERFSAEFPKEGPSILRIQQVVRGDSAAYFCASSAAAEIGELFFGEGSRLTVL.

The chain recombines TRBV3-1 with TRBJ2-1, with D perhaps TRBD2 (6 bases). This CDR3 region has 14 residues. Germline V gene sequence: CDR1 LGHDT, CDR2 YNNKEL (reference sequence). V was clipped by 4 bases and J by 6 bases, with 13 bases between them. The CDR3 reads CASSLGGGTNEQFF. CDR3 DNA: TGTGCCAGCAGCCTGGGAGGTGGGACCAATGAGCAGTTCTTC.

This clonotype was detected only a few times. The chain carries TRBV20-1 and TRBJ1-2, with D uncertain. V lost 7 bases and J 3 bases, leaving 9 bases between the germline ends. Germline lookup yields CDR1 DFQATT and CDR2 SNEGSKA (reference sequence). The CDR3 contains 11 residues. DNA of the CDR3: TGCAGTGAATCCGAGCACTATGGCTACACCTTC. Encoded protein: CSESEHYGYTF.

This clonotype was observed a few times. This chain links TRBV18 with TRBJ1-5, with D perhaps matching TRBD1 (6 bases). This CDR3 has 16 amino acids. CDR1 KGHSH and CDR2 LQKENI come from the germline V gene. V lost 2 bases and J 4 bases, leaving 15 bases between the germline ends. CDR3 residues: CASSPFSDSGNQPQHF. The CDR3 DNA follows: TGTGCCAGCTCACCATTCTCGGACAGCGGGAATCAGCCCCAGCATTTT.

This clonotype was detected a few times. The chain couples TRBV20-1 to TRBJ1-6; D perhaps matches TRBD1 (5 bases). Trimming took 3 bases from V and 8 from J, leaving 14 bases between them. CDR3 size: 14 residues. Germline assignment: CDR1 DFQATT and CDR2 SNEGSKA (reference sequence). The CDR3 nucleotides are TGCAGTGCTAGGGTTGACAGTAGTCATTCACCCCTCCACTTT. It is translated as CSARVDSSHSPLHF.

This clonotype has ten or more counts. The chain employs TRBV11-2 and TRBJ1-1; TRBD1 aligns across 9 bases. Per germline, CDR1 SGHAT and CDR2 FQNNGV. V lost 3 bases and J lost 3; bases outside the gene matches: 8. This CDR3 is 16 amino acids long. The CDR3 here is CASSFFGGQGYTEAFF. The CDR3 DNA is TGTGCCAGCAGCTTCTTCGGGGGACAGGGATACACTGAAGCTTTCTTT.

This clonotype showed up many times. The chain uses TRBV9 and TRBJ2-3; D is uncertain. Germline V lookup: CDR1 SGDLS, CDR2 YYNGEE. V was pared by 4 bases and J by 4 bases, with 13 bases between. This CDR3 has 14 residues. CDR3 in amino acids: CASSPEPGADTQYF. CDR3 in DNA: TGTGCCAGCAGCCCAGAGCCGGGTGCAGATACGCAGTATTTT. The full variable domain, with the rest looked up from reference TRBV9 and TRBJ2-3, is DSGVTQTPKHLITATGQRVTLRCSPRSGDLSVYWYQQSLDQGLQFLIQYYNGEERAKGNILERFSAQQFPDLHSELNLSSLELGDSALYFCASSPEPGADTQYFGPGTRLTVL.

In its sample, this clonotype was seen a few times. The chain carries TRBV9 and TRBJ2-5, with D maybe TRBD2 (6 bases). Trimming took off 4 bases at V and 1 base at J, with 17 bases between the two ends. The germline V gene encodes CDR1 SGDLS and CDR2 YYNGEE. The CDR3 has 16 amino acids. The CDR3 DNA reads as TGTGCCAGCAGCCCGGGGGTGTCGAACCGCCAAGAGACCCAGTACTTC. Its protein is CASSPGVSNRQETQYF.

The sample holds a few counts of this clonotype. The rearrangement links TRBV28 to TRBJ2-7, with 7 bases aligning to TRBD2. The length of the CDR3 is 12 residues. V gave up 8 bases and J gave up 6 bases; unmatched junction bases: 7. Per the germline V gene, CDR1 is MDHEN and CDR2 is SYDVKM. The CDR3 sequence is CASQVAGVEQYF. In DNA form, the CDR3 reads TGTGCCAGCCAGGTTGCGGGAGTCGAGCAGTACTTC.

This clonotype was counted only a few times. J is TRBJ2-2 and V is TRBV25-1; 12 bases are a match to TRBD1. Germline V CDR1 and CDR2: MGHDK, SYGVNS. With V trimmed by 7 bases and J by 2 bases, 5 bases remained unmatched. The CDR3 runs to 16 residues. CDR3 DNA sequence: TGTGCCAGCACCAAGGGACAGGGGGCAAACACCGGGGAGCTGTTTTTT. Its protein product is CASTKGQGANTGELFF.

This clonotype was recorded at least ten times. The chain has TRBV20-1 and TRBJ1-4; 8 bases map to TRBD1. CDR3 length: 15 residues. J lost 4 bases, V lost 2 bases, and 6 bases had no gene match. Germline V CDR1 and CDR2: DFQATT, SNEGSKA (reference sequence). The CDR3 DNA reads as TGCAGTGCTAGACTCAGGGGGCTCGGTAATGAAAAACTGTTTTTT. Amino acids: CSARLRGLGNEKLFF.

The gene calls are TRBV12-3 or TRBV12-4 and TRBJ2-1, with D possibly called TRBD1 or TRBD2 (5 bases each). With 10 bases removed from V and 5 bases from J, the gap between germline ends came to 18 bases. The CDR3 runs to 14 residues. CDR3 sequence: CATAQGVGNNEQFF. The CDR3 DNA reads TGTGCCACCGCCCAGGGAGTTGGGAACAATGAGCAGTTCTTC.

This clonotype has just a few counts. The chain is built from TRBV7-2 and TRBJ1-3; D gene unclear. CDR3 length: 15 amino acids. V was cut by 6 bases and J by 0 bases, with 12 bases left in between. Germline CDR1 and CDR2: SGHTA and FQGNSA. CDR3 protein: CASSARSISGNTIYF. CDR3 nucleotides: TGTGCCAGCAGTGCTCGCTCAATCTCTGGAAACACCATATATTTT.

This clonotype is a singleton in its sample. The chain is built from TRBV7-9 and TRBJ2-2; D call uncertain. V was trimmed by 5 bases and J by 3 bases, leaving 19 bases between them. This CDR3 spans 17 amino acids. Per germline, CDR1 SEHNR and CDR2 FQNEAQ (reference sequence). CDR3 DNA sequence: TGTGCCAGCAGCGCAACCCGGTTTCGGCCGGACACCGGGGAGCTGTTTTTT. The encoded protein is CASSATRFRPDTGELFF.

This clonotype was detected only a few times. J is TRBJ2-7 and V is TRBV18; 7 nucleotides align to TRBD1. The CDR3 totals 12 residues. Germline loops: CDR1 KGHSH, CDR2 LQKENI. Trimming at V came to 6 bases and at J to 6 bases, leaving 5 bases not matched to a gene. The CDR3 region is CASSNDRAEQYF. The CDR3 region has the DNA TGTGCCAGCTCGAACGACAGGGCCGAGCAGTACTTC. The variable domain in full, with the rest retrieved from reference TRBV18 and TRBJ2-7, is NAGVMQNPRHLVRRRGQEARLRCSPMKGHSHVYWYRQLPEEGLKFMVYLQKENIIDESGMPKERFSAEFPKEGPSILRIQQVVRGDSAAYFCASSNDRAEQYFGPGTRLTVT.

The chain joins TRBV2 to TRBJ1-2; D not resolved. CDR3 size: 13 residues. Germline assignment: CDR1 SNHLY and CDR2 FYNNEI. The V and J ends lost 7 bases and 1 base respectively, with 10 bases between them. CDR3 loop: CASTASLNYGYTF. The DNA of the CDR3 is TGTGCCAGCACAGCCTCGCTTAACTATGGCTACACCTTC.